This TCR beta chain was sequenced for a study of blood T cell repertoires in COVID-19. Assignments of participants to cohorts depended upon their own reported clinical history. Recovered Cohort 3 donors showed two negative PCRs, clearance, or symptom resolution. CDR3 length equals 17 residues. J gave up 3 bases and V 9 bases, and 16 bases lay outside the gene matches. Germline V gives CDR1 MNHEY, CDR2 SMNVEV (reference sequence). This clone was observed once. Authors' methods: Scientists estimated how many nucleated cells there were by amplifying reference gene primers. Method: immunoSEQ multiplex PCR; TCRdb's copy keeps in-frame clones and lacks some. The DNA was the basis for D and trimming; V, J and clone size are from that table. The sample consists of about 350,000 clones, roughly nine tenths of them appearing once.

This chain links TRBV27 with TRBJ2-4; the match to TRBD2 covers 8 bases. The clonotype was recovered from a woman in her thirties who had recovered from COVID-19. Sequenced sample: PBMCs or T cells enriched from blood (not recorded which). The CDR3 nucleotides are TGTGCCAGTAGGATGGCGGGGGGTACTTTGGGCAAAAACATTCAGTACTTC. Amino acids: CASRMAGGTLGKNIQYF.